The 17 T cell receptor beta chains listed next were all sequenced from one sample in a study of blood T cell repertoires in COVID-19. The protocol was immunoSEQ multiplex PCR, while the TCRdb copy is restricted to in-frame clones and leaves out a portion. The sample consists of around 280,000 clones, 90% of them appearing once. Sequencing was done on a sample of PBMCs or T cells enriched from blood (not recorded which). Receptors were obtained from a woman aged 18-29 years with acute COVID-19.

CDR3 residues: CASSLALAQETQYF. Written as DNA, the CDR3 is TGCGCCAGCAGCTTGGCCTTGGCCCAAGAGACCCAGTACTTC. V usage is TRBV5-1 and J usage is TRBJ2-5; D gene ambiguous. Trimming shortened V by 0 bases and J by 1 base, and 7 bases separated the two germline ends. The CDR3 has 14 amino acids. Germline V CDR1 and CDR2: SGHRS, YFSETQ.

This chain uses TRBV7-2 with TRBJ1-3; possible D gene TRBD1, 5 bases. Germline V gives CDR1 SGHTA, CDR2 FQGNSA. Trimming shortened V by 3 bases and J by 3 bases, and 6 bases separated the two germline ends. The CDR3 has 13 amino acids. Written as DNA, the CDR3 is TGTGCCAGCAGCTTGGGGCTTGGAAACACCATATATTTT. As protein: CASSLGLGNTIYF.

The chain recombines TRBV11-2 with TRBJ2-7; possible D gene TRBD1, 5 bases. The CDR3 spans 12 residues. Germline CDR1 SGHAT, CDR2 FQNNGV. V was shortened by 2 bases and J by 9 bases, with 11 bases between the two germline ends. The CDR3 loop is CASSLTPTVQYF. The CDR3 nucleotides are TGTGCCAGCAGCTTAACCCCGACAGTGCAGTACTTC.

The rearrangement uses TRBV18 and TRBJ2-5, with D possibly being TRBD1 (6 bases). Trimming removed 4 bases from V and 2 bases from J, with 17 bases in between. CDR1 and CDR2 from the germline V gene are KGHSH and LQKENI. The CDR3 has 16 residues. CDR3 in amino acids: CASSLSATGTQETQYF. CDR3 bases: TGTGCCAGCTCACTAAGCGCCACCGGGACACAAGAGACCCAGTACTTC. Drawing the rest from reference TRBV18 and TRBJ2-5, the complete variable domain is NAGVMQNPRHLVRRRGQEARLRCSPMKGHSHVYWYRQLPEEGLKFMVYLQKENIIDESGMPKERFSAEFPKEGPSILRIQQVVRGDSAAYFCASSLSATGTQETQYFGPGTRLLVL.

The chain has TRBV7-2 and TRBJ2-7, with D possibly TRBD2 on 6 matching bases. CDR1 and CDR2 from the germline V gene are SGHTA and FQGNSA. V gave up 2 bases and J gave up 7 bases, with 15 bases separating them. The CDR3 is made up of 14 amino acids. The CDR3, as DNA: TGTGCCAGCAGCTTAACCGGGACTGAGAGGGAGCAGTACTTC. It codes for CASSLTGTEREQYF.

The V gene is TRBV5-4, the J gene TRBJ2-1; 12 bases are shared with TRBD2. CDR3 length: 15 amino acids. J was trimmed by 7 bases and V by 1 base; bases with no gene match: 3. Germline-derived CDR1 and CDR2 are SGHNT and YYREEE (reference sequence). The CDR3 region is CASSLITSGRNEQFF. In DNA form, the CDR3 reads TGTGCCAGCAGCTTGATCACTAGCGGGAGGAATGAGCAGTTCTTC.

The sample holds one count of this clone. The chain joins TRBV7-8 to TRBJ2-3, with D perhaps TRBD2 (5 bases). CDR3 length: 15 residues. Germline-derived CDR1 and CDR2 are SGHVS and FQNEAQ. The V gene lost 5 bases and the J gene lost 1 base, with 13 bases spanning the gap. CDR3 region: CASSRFGERTDTQYF. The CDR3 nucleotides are TGTGCCAGCAGCCGCTTCGGGGAGCGCACAGATACGCAGTATTTT.

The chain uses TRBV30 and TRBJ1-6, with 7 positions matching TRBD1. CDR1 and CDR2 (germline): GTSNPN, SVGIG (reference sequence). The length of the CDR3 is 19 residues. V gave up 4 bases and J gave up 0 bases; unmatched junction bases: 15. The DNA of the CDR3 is TGTGCCTGGAACAGGGGTGGGTTATTGGCTAGCTCCTATAATTCACCCCTCCACTTT. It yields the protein CAWNRGGLLASSYNSPLHF.

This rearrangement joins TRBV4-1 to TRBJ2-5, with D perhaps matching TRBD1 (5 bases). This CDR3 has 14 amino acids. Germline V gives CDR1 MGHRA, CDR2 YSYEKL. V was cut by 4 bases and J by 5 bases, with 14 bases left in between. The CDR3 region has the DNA TGCGCCAGCAGCCGCACCCAGGGTGGGGAGACCCAGTACTTC. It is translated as CASSRTQGGETQYF.

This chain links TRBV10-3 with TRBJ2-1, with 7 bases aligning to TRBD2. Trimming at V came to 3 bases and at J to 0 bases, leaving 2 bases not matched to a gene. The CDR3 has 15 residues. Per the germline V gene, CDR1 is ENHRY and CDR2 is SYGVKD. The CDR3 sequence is CAISDSGPSYNEQFF. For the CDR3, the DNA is TGTGCCATCAGTGATAGCGGGCCCTCCTACAATGAGCAGTTCTTC.

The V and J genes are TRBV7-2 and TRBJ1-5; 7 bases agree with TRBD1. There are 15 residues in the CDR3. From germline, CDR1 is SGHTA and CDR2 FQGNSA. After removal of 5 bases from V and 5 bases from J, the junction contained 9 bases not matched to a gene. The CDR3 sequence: CASSEERDSYQPQHF. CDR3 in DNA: TGTGCCAGCAGCGAGGAACGGGACAGCTATCAGCCCCAGCATTTT.

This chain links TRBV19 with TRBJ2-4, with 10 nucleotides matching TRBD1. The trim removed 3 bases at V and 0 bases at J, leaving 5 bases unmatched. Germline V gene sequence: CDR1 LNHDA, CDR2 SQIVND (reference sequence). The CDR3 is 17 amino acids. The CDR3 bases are TGTGCCAGTAGTATTTCGGGACAGGGGTTAGCCAAAAACATTCAGTACTTC. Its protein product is CASSISGQGLAKNIQYF.

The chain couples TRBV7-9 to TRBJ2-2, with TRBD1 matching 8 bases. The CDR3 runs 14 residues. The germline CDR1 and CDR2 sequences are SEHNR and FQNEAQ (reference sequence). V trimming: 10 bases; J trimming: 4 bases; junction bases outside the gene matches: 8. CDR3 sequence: CATPTTGVTGELFF. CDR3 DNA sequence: TGTGCCACACCTACGACAGGGGTCACCGGGGAGCTGTTTTTT.

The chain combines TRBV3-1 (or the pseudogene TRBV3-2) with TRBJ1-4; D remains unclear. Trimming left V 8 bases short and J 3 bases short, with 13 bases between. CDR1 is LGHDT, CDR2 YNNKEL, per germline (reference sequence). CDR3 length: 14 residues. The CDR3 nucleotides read TGTGCCAGCCACCTGGCGGGGTCTAATGAAAAACTGTTTTTT. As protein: CASHLAGSNEKLFF.

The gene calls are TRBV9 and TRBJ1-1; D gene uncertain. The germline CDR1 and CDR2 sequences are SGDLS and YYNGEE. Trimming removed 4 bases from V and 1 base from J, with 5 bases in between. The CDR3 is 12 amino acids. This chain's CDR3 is CASSRGNTEAFF. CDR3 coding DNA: TGTGCCAGCAGCCGGGGGAACACTGAAGCTTTCTTT.

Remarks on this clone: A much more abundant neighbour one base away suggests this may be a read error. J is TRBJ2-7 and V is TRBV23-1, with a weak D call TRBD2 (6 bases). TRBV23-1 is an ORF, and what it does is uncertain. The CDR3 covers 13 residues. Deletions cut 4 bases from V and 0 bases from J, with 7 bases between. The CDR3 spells CASSRGTSYEQYF. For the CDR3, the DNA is TGCGCCAGCAGTCGCGGGACCTCCTACGAGCAGTACTTC.

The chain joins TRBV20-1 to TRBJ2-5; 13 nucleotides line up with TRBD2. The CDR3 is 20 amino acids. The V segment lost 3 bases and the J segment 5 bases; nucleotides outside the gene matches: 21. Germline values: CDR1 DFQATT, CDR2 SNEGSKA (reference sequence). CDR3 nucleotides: TGCAGTGCTAGTGGGCTTGAGGGACTAGCGGGGCCAGGGGACGGGGAGACCCAGTACTTC. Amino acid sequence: CSASGLEGLAGPGDGETQYF.